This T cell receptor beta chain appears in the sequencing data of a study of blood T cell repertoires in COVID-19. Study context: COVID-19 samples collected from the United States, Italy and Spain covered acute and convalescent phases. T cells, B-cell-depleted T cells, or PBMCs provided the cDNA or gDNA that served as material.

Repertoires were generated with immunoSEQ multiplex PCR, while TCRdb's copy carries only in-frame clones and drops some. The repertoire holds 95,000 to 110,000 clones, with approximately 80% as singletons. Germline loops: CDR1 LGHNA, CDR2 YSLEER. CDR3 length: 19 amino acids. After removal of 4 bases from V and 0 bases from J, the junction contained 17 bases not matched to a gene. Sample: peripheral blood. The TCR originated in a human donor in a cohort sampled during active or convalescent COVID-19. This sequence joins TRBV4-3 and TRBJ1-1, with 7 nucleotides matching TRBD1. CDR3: CASSPGRGGASSLNTEAFF. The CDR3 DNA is TGCGCCAGCAGCCCCGGGAGAGGGGGCGCATCAAGTCTGAACACTGAAGCTTTCTTT.